The clone carrying this T cell receptor (beta chain) was counted only a few times. The source of the sample is a study of tumour-infiltrating T cells in Burkitt lymphoma. Study context: Patients covered every epidemiological subtype of Burkitt lymphoma. Repertoire clonality predicted overall and progression-free survival.

Generated by immunoSEQ multiplex PCR, the TCRdb table keeps only in-frame clones and is missing some. The data contain more than 3,500 clones, 15% to 20% of them singletons. After removal of 0 bases from V and 5 bases from J, the junction contained 3 bases not matched to a gene. The germline gives CDR1 SGDLS, CDR2 YYNGEE. This CDR3 region has 15 residues. The clonotype was recovered from a human donor with Burkitt lymphoma. The chain recombines TRBV9 with TRBJ2-3, with 10 nucleotides matching TRBD1. The sequencing sample was made of tumor tissue. CDR3 protein: CASSVGQGAGDTQYF. In DNA form, the CDR3 reads TGTGCCAGCAGCGTAGGACAGGGGGCGGGAGATACGCAGTATTTT.